The 16 T cell receptor beta chains below were found in one sample sequenced in a study of blood T cells in healthy people across ages. It was with a sample-barcoded 5' primer and a J-beta primer mix that a second PCR of about 6 to 12 cycles was run. TCRdb processed the 5' RACE reads anew with MiXCR; each CDR3 protein has one entry. The sample includes under 700,000 distinct CDR3 sequences, nearly 25% seen only once; the top ten take under 9%. These data were also reused for a study on T cells of mothers and their children.

The sample was blood. Source of these receptors: a boy younger than 18 in good health.

This clonotype has just a few counts. V usage is TRBV7-8 and J usage is TRBJ2-4, with TRBD2 as a possible D gene (5 bases). CDR1 is SGHVS, CDR2 FQNEAQ, per germline. V was clipped by 0 bases and J by 0 bases, with 6 bases between them. CDR3 length: 15 amino acids. The CDR3 spells CASSLARVAKNIQYF. The CDR3, as DNA: TGTGCCAGCAGCTTAGCGAGGGTAGCCAAAAACATTCAGTACTTC.

V is TRBV28 and J is TRBJ2-2, with 7 bases aligning to TRBD1. Germline V gene lookup returns CDR1 MDHEN and CDR2 SYDVKM. The CDR3 spans 15 residues. With 2 bases clipped from V and 7 bases from J, the junction kept 7 bases outside the gene matches. CDR3 nucleotides: TGTGCCAGCAGTTTAGGGGGACAGAAAAACGGGGAGCTGTTTTTT. As protein: CASSLGGQKNGELFF.

This clonotype was seen a single time. This chain joins TRBV20-1 and TRBJ2-5; D is perhaps TRBD2 (5 bases). The CDR3 runs 14 residues. Deletions cut 3 bases from V and 4 bases from J, with 15 bases between. CDR1 is DFQATT, CDR2 SNEGSKA, per germline (reference sequence). CDR3 sequence: CSARRRAAGETQYF. The CDR3 nucleotides read TGCAGTGCTAGGAGGCGGGCGGCGGGAGAGACCCAGTACTTC.

In this sample, this clonotype turned up a few times. The V and J genes are TRBV20-1 and TRBJ2-3; 9 bases match TRBD2. V lost 5 bases to trimming and J lost 4 bases; unmatched junction nucleotides: 13. This CDR3 comprises 16 residues. Germline CDR1 and CDR2: DFQATT and SNEGSKA (reference sequence). The DNA for the CDR3 is TGCAGTGCTCCCCGCCGGCGGGGGGGCCAGTCAGATACGCAGTATTTT. Amino acid sequence: CSAPRRRGGQSDTQYF.

The chain employs TRBV7-9 and TRBJ1-1; D uncertain. The CDR3 is 16 amino acids. Germline CDR1 reads SEHNR; CDR2 reads FQNEAQ (reference sequence). V was shortened by 0 bases and J by 4 bases, with 15 bases between the two germline ends. CDR3 residues: CASSLAYRRPSTEAFF. For the CDR3, the DNA is TGTGCCAGCAGCTTAGCGTATCGCAGACCAAGCACTGAAGCTTTCTTT. Based on the CDR3 plus reference TRBV7-9 and TRBJ1-1, the full variable domain is DTGVSQNPRHKITKRGQNVTFRCDPISEHNRLYWYRQTLGQGPEFLTYFQNEAQLEKSRLLSDRFSAERPKGSFSTLEIQRTEQGDSAMYLCASSLAYRRPSTEAFFGQGTRLTVV.

This clonotype was counted only a few times. The V and J genes are TRBV5-6 and TRBJ2-7; 10 nucleotides align to TRBD2. The germline V gene has CDR1 SGHDT and CDR2 YYEEEE. The V and J ends lost 4 bases and 3 bases, in that order; junction bases with no gene match: 4. The CDR3 is 14 amino acids. The CDR3 nucleotides read TGTGCCAGCAGCACCCTAGCGGGGGACTACGAGCAGTACTTC. This codes for CASSTLAGDYEQYF.

This clonotype was observed a few times. This chain joins TRBV12-3 or TRBV12-4 and TRBJ1-1, with 7 bases matching TRBD1. The CDR3 totals 15 residues. Germline trimming cut 5 bases from V and 1 base from J; bases unmatched to any gene: 7. DNA for the CDR3: TGTGCCAGCAGTCCTACGGGACAGACGAACACTGAAGCTTTCTTT. Its translation is CASSPTGQTNTEAFF.

V gene TRBV12-3 or TRBV12-4 combines with J gene TRBJ2-5; 9 nucleotides align to TRBD1. This CDR3 is built from 17 residues. V lost 3 bases to trimming and J lost 4 bases; unmatched junction nucleotides: 12. The chain's CDR3 is CASSFIRNRGQPETQYF. The CDR3 DNA follows: TGTGCCAGCAGTTTCATCAGAAACAGGGGGCAACCAGAGACCCAGTACTTC.

This clonotype has more than one count but fewer than ten. V usage is TRBV20-1 and J usage is TRBJ2-3; 12 bases are a match to TRBD2. Looked up from germline, CDR1 is DFQATT and CDR2 is SNEGSKA (reference sequence). With 3 bases clipped from V and 5 bases from J, the junction kept 6 bases outside the gene matches. This CDR3 is built from 15 residues. CDR3 coding DNA: TGCAGTGCTAGCCCTAGCGGGAGGGCCCAAGATACGCAGTATTTT. Translated, it gives CSASPSGRAQDTQYF.

The chain links TRBV11-1 to TRBJ2-1, with 9 bases fitting TRBD2. V shed 5 bases and J 8 bases; nucleotides not matched to a gene: 10. This CDR3 is built from 15 residues. CDR1 is SGHAT, CDR2 FQDESV, per germline (reference sequence). The CDR3 sequence: CASSKPGLALDEQFF. The CDR3 DNA sequence: TGTGCCAGCAGCAAACCGGGACTAGCTTTAGATGAGCAGTTCTTC.

This clonotype came up a few times. This sequence joins TRBV18 and TRBJ1-1; 7 bases align to TRBD1. Germline CDR1 is KGHSH and CDR2 is LQKENI. There are 14 residues in the CDR3. V was clipped by 6 bases and J by 3 bases; unmatched bases: 7. CDR3 DNA: TGTGCCAGCTCGCATACAGGGGAAGACACTGAAGCTTTCTTT. It codes for CASSHTGEDTEAFF.

This clonotype was picked up a small number of times. V is TRBV4-3 and J is TRBJ2-2; D not resolved. CDR1 is LGHNA and CDR2 is YSLEER in the germline V gene. This CDR3 has 15 amino acids. Trimming shortened V by 3 bases and J by 4 bases, and 12 bases separated the two germline ends. This CDR3 reads CASSQDAGVTGELFF. DNA for the CDR3: TGCGCCAGCAGCCAGGACGCTGGGGTCACCGGGGAGCTGTTTTTT.

This clonotype was observed a single time. This sequence joins TRBV11-2 and TRBJ2-5; D is perhaps TRBD1 or TRBD2 (5 bases each). TRBJ2-7 matches the DNA end more closely, so the J call is doubtful. CDR3 length equals 16 residues. The V gene's germline CDR1 is SGHAT and CDR2 FQNNGV. The DNA of the CDR3 is TGTGCCAGCAGCTCAAACCGGGGCCTAGGATCCTACGAGCAGTACTTC. Translation: CASSSNRGLGSYEQYF.

The chain uses TRBV4-1 and TRBJ2-1; D may be TRBD1 (5 bases). CDR3 size: 16 residues. Deletions cut 3 bases from V and 6 bases from J, with 18 bases between. CDR1 MGHRA and CDR2 YSYEKL come from the germline V gene. The DNA of the CDR3 is TGCGCCAGCAGCCAGGACCAGGGCCTACTTGGCAATGAGCAGTTCTTC. Translating it yields CASSQDQGLLGNEQFF.

The rearrangement joins TRBV15 to TRBJ1-2, with 7 nucleotides matching TRBD1. Germline trimming cut 5 bases from V and 6 bases from J; bases unmatched to any gene: 15. The CDR3 sequence is 16 residues long. Germline CDR1 is LNHNV and CDR2 is YYDKDF (reference sequence). The CDR3 sequence is CATSPHRGQLVDGYTF. The CDR3, as DNA: TGTGCCACCAGCCCCCACAGGGGCCAGCTTGTGGATGGCTACACCTTC.

V is TRBV7-3 and J is TRBJ2-7; maybe TRBD1 (5 bases). Trimming removed 6 bases from V and 0 bases from J, with 12 bases in between. This CDR3 contains 14 residues. CDR1 is SGHTA and CDR2 is FQGTGA in the germline V gene. CDR3 DNA sequence: TGTGCCAGCAGTAGGGGCCCGGGCTCCTACGAGCAGTACTTC. This gives the protein CASSRGPGSYEQYF.